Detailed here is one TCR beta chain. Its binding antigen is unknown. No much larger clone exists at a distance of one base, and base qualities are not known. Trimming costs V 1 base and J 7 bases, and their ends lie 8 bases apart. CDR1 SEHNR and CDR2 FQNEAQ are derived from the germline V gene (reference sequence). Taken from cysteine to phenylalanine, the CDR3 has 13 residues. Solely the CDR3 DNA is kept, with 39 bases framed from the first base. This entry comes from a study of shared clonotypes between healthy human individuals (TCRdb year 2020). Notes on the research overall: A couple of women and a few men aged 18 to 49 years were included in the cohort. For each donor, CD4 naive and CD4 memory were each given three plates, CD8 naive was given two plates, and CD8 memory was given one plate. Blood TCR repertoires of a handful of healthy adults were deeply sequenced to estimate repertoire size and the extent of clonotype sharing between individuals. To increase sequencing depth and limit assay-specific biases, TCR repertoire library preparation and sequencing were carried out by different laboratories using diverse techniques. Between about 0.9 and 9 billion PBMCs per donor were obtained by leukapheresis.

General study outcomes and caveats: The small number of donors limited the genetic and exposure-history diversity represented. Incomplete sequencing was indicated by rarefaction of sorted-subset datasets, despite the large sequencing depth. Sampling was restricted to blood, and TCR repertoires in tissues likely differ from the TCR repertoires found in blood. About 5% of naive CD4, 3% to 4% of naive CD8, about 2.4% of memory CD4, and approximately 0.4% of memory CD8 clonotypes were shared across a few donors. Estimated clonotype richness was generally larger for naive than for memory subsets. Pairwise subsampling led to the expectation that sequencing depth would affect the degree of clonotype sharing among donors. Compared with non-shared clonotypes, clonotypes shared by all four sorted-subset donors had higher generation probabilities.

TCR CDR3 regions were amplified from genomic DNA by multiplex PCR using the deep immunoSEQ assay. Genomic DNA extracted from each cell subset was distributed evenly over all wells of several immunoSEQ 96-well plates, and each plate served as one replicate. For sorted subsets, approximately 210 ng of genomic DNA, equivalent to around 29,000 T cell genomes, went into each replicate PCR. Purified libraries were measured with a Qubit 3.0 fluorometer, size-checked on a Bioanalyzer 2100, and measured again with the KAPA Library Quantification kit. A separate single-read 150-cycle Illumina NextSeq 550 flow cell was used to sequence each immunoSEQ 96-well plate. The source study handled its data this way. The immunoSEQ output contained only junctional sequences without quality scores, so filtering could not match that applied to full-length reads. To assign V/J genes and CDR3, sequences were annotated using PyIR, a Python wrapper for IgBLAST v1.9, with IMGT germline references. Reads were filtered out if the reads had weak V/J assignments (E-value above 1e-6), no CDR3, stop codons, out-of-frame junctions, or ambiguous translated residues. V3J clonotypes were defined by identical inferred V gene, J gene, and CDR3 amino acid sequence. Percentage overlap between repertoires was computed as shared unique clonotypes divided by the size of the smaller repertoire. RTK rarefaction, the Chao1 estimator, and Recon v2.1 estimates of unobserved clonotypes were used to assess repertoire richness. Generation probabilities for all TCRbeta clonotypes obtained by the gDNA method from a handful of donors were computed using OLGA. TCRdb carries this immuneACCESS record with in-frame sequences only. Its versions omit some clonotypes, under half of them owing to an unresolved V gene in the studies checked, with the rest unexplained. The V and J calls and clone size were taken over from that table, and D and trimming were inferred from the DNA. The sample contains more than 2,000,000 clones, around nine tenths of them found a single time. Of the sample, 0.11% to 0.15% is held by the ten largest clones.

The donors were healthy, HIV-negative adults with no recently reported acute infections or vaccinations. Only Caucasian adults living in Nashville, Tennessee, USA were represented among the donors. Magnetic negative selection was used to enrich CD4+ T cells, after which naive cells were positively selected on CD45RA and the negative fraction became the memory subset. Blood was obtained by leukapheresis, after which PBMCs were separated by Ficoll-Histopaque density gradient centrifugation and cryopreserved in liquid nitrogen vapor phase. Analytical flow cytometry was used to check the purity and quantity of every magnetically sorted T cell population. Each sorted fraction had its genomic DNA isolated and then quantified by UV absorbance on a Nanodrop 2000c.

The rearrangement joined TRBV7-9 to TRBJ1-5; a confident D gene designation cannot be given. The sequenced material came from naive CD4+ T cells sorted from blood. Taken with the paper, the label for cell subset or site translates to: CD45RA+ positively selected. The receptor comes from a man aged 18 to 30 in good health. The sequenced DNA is TGTGCCAGCAGCTTAGTCGGGGAACAGCCCCAGCATTTT. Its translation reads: CASSLVGEQPQHF.